Reported below is one TCR beta chain. At one end the junction does not follow the germline gene, possibly because of a read error. Profiling relied on immunoSEQ multiplex PCR, and the TCRdb table lists in-frame clones only, not all of them. The sample lists some 90,000 clones, roughly 87% occurring once. Germline V gives CDR1 MNHNY, CDR2 SVGAGI (reference sequence). The CDR3 sequence is 16 residues long. These data originate in a study of cytomegalovirus exposure and HLA in healthy donors. Study overall: A subsequent analysis stated that the approximately 120 validation repertoires were run on the same platform as the approximately 660 first-cohort repertoires.

V is TRBV6-6 and J is TRBJ1-4; D remains ambiguous. Source material: PBMCs. The origin of this receptor is a man aged 18 to 29 in good health and CMV-seropositive. DNA for the CDR3: TGTGCCAGCAGGGAGCTAGCATGGCAGCTGAATGGAAAACTGTTTTTT. Protein product: CASRELAWQLNGKLFF.